A selection of T cell receptor beta chains follows, all from one sample in a study of Ad26.COV2.S vaccination and SARS-CoV-2 variants. Clones were read by immunoSEQ multiplex PCR, and TCRdb kept only the in-frame ones, dropping some. The sample includes around 300,000 clones, 86% of them seen just once. The source was peripheral blood, collected in a trial of Ad26.COV2.S vaccine versus placebo. The receptor source for this set is a person aged 18 to 59 who received the Ad26.COV2.S COVID-19 vaccine or a placebo. The CDR3 runs from the conserved cysteine through the conserved F or W. Each record gives: V gene, J gene, D gene, CDR3 protein, CDR3 DNA. D genes are given only for firm matches.

V gene: TRBV3-1/TRBV3-2
J gene: TRBJ1-2
D gene: -
CDR3 protein: CASSNTLGGYTF
CDR3 DNA: TGTGCCAGCAGCAATACCCTTGGCGGCTACACCTTC

V gene: TRBV6-2/TRBV6-3
J gene: TRBJ2-2
D gene: -
CDR3 protein: CASSLSGTAGTGELFF
CDR3 DNA: TGTGCCAGCAGTCTCTCCGGGACAGCGGGCACCGGGGAGCTGTTTTTT

V gene: TRBV5-4
J gene: TRBJ2-1
D gene: TRBD2
CDR3 protein: CASSLAGRGPYNEQFF
CDR3 DNA: TGTGCCAGCAGCTTGGCCGGGAGGGGTCCCTACAATGAGCAGTTCTTC

V gene: TRBV6-6
J gene: TRBJ1-4
D gene: -
CDR3 protein: CASSSGRSNEKLFF
CDR3 DNA: TGTGCCAGCAGTTCGGGACGGTCTAATGAAAAACTGTTTTTT

V gene: TRBV12-3/TRBV12-4
J gene: TRBJ2-5
D gene: TRBD2
CDR3 protein: CASSSGRGGTQYF
CDR3 DNA: TGTGCCAGCAGTAGCGGGAGGGGCGGGACCCAGTACTTC

V gene: TRBV28
J gene: TRBJ2-5
D gene: TRBD2
CDR3 protein: CASSLAGGARETQYF
CDR3 DNA: TGTGCCAGCAGTTTAGCCGGGGGGGCCAGAGAGACCCAGTACTTC

V gene: TRBV7-2
J gene: TRBJ2-2
D gene: -
CDR3 protein: CASSLRLGELFF
CDR3 DNA: TGTGCCAGCAGCCTCAGGTTGGGGGAGCTGTTTTTT

V gene: TRBV19
J gene: TRBJ2-7
D gene: TRBD1
CDR3 protein: CASSIGTGFHYEQYF
CDR3 DNA: TGTGCCAGTAGTATTGGGACAGGTTTTCACTACGAGCAGTACTTC

V gene: TRBV30
J gene: TRBJ2-7
D gene: -
CDR3 protein: CAWMSAPYEQYF
CDR3 DNA: TGTGCCTGGATGTCAGCTCCTTACGAGCAGTACTTC

V gene: TRBV7-9
J gene: TRBJ2-1
D gene: -
CDR3 protein: CASNPTWGRYNEQFF
CDR3 DNA: TGTGCCAGCAACCCAACGTGGGGACGCTACAATGAGCAGTTCTTC

V gene: TRBV5-5
J gene: TRBJ2-1
D gene: -
CDR3 protein: CACARGSYNEQFF
CDR3 DNA: TGTGCCTGCGCTCGCGGGTCCTACAATGAGCAGTTCTTC

V gene: TRBV7-2
J gene: TRBJ2-5
D gene: -
CDR3 protein: CASSSLWGALQETQYF
CDR3 DNA: TGTGCCAGCAGCTCCCTCTGGGGGGCCCTACAAGAGACCCAGTACTTC

V gene: TRBV6-6
J gene: TRBJ1-3
D gene: TRBD1
CDR3 protein: CASSTSGGDSGNTIYF
CDR3 DNA: TGTGCCAGCAGTACCTCAGGGGGCGACTCTGGAAACACCATATATTTT